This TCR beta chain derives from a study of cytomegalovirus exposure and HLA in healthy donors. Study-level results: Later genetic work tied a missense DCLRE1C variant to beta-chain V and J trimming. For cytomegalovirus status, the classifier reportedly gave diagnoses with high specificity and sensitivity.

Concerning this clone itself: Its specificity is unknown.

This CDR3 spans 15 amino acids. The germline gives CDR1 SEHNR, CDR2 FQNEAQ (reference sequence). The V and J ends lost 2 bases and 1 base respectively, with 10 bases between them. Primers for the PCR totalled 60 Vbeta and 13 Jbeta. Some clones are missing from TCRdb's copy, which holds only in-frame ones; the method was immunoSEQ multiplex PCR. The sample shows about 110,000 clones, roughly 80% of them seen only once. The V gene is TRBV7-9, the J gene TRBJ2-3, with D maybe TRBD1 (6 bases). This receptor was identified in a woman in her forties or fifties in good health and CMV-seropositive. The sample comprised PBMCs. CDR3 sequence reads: CASSLTRGGTDTQYF. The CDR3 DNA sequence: TGTGCCAGCAGCTTAACCAGGGGCGGCACAGATACGCAGTATTTT.